This T cell receptor (beta chain) was retrieved from a study of cytomegalovirus exposure and HLA in healthy donors. Study context: Membership in the Caucasian-associated ancestry cluster was found for around 85% of nearly 400 genotyped donors. Study outcomes and limitations: Cytomegalovirus status, reportedly, was diagnosed with high specificity and sensitivity by the classifier. Generally TCR sequences proved uncommon, though certain public TCRs appeared in numerous donors.

Primers: 60 Vbeta forward and 13 Jbeta reverse. Method: immunoSEQ multiplex PCR; TCRdb's copy keeps in-frame clones and lacks some. This table has under 100,000 clones, around four fifths appearing once. To note about this clone: Its target is unknown.

In germline, CDR1 is SGHTS, CDR2 YDEGEE. The CDR3 is made up of 14 amino acids. V lost 0 bases to trimming and J lost 1 base, with 7 bases between them. The chain is built from TRBV5-8 and TRBJ1-1; no clear D. The specimen was PBMCs. The TCR was taken from a boy aged 5-17 years in good health and CMV-seronegative. The CDR3 region has the DNA TGTGCCAGCAGCTTGGTTCTCGGGAACACTGAAGCTTTCTTT. Translating gives CASSLVLGNTEAFF.